Below, one T cell receptor delta chain is given with its context. A clone one base away is much larger, so this may be a read error. Other DNA sequences in this specimen translate into the identical CDR3. The CDR3 length is 21 residues. CDR1 and CDR2 from the germline V gene are GEAIGNYY and EKD. TCRdb applied CATT to the reads for clone calling. The sample lists about 6,400 delta-chain clones; around 2.5% were seen once. The sample belongs to a study of gamma-delta chains in newborns, infants, children. The wider study: Microbial exposure reportedly drives polyclonal innate γδ T cell expansion after birth.

The chain recombines TRDV2 with TRDJ3, with 13 bases identical to TRDD3. Specimen: blood. The sequence was obtained from a child who was a newborn, infant or young child, either healthy, febrile or measles-vaccinated (not recorded which). The CDR3 region has the DNA TGTGCATGTGACAAAGTACTGGGGGATACGCTGAGCTCCTGGGACACCCGACAGATGTTTTTC. Translated: CACDKVLGDTLSSWDTRQMFF.